The 6 T cell receptor beta chains below all came from one sample that was sequenced in a study of PD-L1 blockade in urothelial cancer (dated by TCRdb to the late 2010s). The protocol used for the library was the immunoSEQ multiplex PCR assay. TCRdb obtained this table from immuneACCESS and retained in-frame rearrangements with V and J assigned. These tables miss some clones; where compared with another copy, unresolved V genes account for less than half of the shortfall, and the remainder is unexplained. The sample yields tens of thousands of clones; over 65% were counted once. The ten largest account for approximately 15% of the sample. This specimen's time point label, per the study, means: pretreatment peripheral blood. Specimen: PBMCs, collected around atezolizumab (anti-PD-L1) treatment. Receptors originate from a man in his sixties with urothelial cancer.

The chain carries TRBV18 and TRBJ2-3; D possibly corresponds to TRBD2 (6 bases). The germline V gene encodes CDR1 KGHSH and CDR2 LQKENI. The CDR3 consists of 16 residues. Trimming pared 3 bases from V and 1 base from J, leaving 14 bases between. CDR3 region: CASSPPTGVGTDTQYF. CDR3 coding DNA: TGTGCCAGCTCACCTCCCACGGGAGTGGGCACAGATACGCAGTATTTT.

The V call is TRBV27, the J call TRBJ2-3; a possible D gene is TRBD1 (6 bases). V lost 8 bases, J lost 8 bases, and 23 bases lay in between. The CDR3 contains 15 residues. The germline gives CDR1 MNHEY, CDR2 SMNVEV (reference sequence). The CDR3 loop is CASRRERRGMGTQYF. In DNA, the CDR3 is TGTGCCAGCCGTCGCGAGCGAAGGGGGATGGGTACGCAGTATTTT.

This clone was counted between two and nine times. The V and J genes are TRBV2 and TRBJ1-5, with 7 bases that match TRBD1. Per germline, CDR1 SNHLY and CDR2 FYNNEI. V was clipped by 8 bases and J by 4 bases; unmatched bases: 2. The CDR3 is made up of 12 amino acids. Written as DNA, the CDR3 is TGTGCCAGCGGGACAGCAAATCAGCCCCAGCATTTT. Translating it yields CASGTANQPQHF.

This chain uses TRBV18 with TRBJ2-5; D is undetermined. V lost 3 bases to trimming and J lost 5 bases, with 10 bases between them. This CDR3 spans 13 amino acids. Per germline, CDR1 KGHSH and CDR2 LQKENI. The CDR3 protein is CASSPVGRETQYF. The CDR3 coding sequence is TGTGCCAGCTCACCCGTGGGCCGGGAGACCCAGTACTTC.

This clone was seen a single time. Written as DNA, the CDR3 is TGTGCCACCAGCAGAGATGCGATAACACAGCTAAACTATGGCTACACCTTC. Translating gives CATSRDAITQLNYGYTF. The V and J genes are TRBV15 and TRBJ1-2, with D unresolved. Germline V CDR1 and CDR2: LNHNV, YYDKDF (reference sequence). Trimming left V 0 bases short and J 2 bases short, with 16 bases between. The CDR3 covers 17 residues.

This chain links TRBV28 with TRBJ2-7; 9 bases line up with TRBD2. The length of the CDR3 is 15 residues. Germline-derived CDR1 and CDR2 are MDHEN and SYDVKM. Unmatched junction bases numbered 7, after V lost 5 bases and J lost 2 bases. CDR3 protein: CASSTSSGMTYEQYF. In nucleotides, the CDR3 is TGTGCCAGCAGTACGTCTAGCGGGATGACCTACGAGCAGTACTTC.